The T cell receptor beta chain under discussion was sequenced for a study of preoperative IRX-2 immunotherapy in early breast cancer. Treatment defined: preoperative locoregional IRX-2 cytokine immunotherapy. Preoperative locoregional IRX-2 cytokine immunotherapy was tested in the phase Ib source study. Sequenced by immunoSEQ multiplex PCR; TCRdb stores in-frame clones only, minus some. Of around 34,000 clones detected, around 96% appear once; the ten largest clones hold under 6.5%. Sample collection occurred from a patient treated with IRX-2 immunotherapy. This TCR came from a human donor with breast cancer.

The CDR3 DNA reads as TGTGCCAGCAGCCCCATGGGGACTAGCGGGAGGGCCGGTCATCGTAATGAGCAGTTCTTC. Translated: CASSPMGTSGRAGHRNEQFF. This chain uses TRBV9 with TRBJ2-1, with 16 bases identical to TRBD2. Germline-derived CDR1 and CDR2 are SGDLS and YYNGEE. Trimming at V came to 4 bases and at J to 7 bases, leaving 17 bases not matched to a gene. The CDR3 has 20 amino acids.